A selection of T cell receptor beta chains follows, all from one sample in a study of blood T cell repertoires in COVID-19. Only in-frame clones appear in the TCRdb table, and some are missing; sequencing was by immunoSEQ multiplex PCR. The sample has 150,000 to 200,000 clones; about nine tenths are singletons. The specimen sequenced was peripheral blood. Receptors originate from a woman in her sixties with COVID-19, enrolled during active disease. The CDR3 runs from the conserved cysteine through the conserved F or W. Each record gives: clone size, D gene, J gene, V gene, CDR3 protein, CDR3 DNA. D genes are given only for firm matches. Not all rows give a size; the values are once, few, many and, for expanded clones, a class.

NA | TRBD2 | TRBJ2-1 | TRBV18 | CASSPRDSGKRNEQFF | TGTGCCAGCTCACCACGGGATAGCGGGAAACGCAATGAGCAGTTCTTC
NA | TRBD1 | TRBJ1-5 | TRBV7-2 | CASSLQGAVYQPQHF | TGTGCCAGCAGCTTACAGGGGGCAGTTTATCAGCCCCAGCATTTT
NA | TRBD2 | TRBJ2-7 | TRBV5-6 | CASSLGLAGGRYEQYF | TGTGCCAGCAGCTTAGGACTAGCGGGAGGGCGGTACGAGCAGTACTTC
once | TRBD1 | TRBJ1-4 | TRBV28 | CASSSAGQAGEKLFF | TGTGCCAGCAGTTCCGCTGGACAGGCGGGCGAAAAACTGTTTTTT
NA | NA | TRBJ1-1 | TRBV4-1 | CASSQDLGIAVTEAFF | TGCGCCAGCAGCCAAGATCTCGGGATTGCGGTTACTGAAGCTTTCTTT
NA | TRBD1 | TRBJ1-4 | TRBV28 | CASRGAGTDLRKLFF | TGTGCCAGCAGGGGGGCGGGGACAGACCTACGAAAACTGTTTTTT
NA | TRBD1 | TRBJ1-2 | TRBV27 | CASSGRAGQLYGYTF | TGTGCCAGCAGTGGCCGGGCGGGACAGCTCTATGGCTACACCTTC
once | TRBD1 | TRBJ2-7 | TRBV7-2 | CASSTRTGGSYEQYF | TGTGCCAGCAGCACTCGGACAGGGGGGTCCTACGAGCAGTACTTC
NA | TRBD1 | TRBJ2-7 | TRBV9 | CASSPTGDRGGYEQYF | TGTGCCAGCAGCCCGACGGGGGACAGGGGCGGCTACGAGCAGTACTTC
NA | NA | TRBJ1-2 | TRBV5-6 | CASSLGVLYYGYTF | TGTGCCAGCAGCTTGGGAGTCTTATACTATGGCTACACCTTC
few | TRBD1 | TRBJ1-4 | TRBV19 | CASSKGQTNEKLFF | TGTGCCAGTAGTAAGGGACAGACTAATGAAAAACTGTTTTTT
few | NA | TRBJ1-1 | TRBV21-1 | CASSPRGTGGLNTEAFF | TGTGCCAGCAGCCCGCGAGGGACAGGGGGCCTGAACACTGAAGCTTTCTTT
NA | NA | TRBJ2-7 | TRBV7-2 | CASSYRVNEQYF | TGTGCCAGCAGCTACAGGGTGAACGAGCAGTACTTC
NA | NA | TRBJ2-7 | TRBV9 | CASSVEEGPYEQYF | TGTGCCAGCAGCGTAGAGGAGGGACCCTACGAGCAGTACTTC
NA | TRBD1 | TRBJ2-7 | TRBV6-5 | CAGLQTGTYEQYF | TGTGCCGGCCTACAGACAGGGACCTACGAGCAGTACTTC
NA | NA | TRBJ2-2 | TRBV6-2/TRBV6-3 | CASSYALAGVTDTGELFF | TGTGCCAGCAGTTACGCTCTCGCGGGCGTGACCGACACCGGGGAGCTGTTTTTT
NA | TRBD2 | TRBJ2-5 | TRBV5-1 | CASSPFGREQETQYF | TGCGCCAGCAGCCCCTTCGGGAGGGAACAAGAGACCCAGTACTTC
NA | TRBD1 | TRBJ1-2 | TRBV5-1 | CASSPTGTGYFYGYTF | TGCGCCAGCAGCCCGACCGGGACAGGGTATTTCTATGGCTACACCTTC
NA | NA | TRBJ1-6 | TRBV7-2 | CASSLEATVSPLHF | TGTGCCAGCAGCTTAGAGGCGACAGTCTCACCCCTCCACTTT
NA | NA | TRBJ2-1 | TRBV4-1 | CASSTGTGGAYNEQFF | TGCGCCAGCAGCACCGGGACGGGGGGCGCCTACAATGAGCAGTTCTTC
NA | NA | TRBJ1-5 | TRBV5-6 | CASSLSSQERSNQPQHF | TGTGCCAGCAGCTTGTCTTCCCAGGAACGAAGCAATCAGCCCCAGCATTTT
NA | NA | TRBJ1-2 | TRBV21-1 | CASSKGTWTGSFGGYTF | TGTGCCAGCAGCAAAGGGACCTGGACAGGGAGTTTCGGGGGCTACACCTTC
NA | NA | TRBJ2-1 | TRBV24-1 | CATSDFKGGIGSYNEQFF | TGTGCCACCAGTGATTTTAAAGGCGGGATAGGATCCTACAATGAGCAGTTCTTC
NA | TRBD2 | TRBJ2-1 | TRBV5-6 | CASTPRGGRVVSYNEQFF | TGTGCCAGCACCCCCCGGGGCGGGAGGGTCGTCTCCTACAATGAGCAGTTCTTC
NA | NA | TRBJ1-2 | TRBV11-2 | CASSTWDIKYGYTF | TGTGCCAGCAGCACTTGGGACATAAAGTATGGCTACACCTTC
NA | NA | TRBJ1-3 | TRBV18 | CASSTGPQGSGNTIYF | TGTGCCAGCTCAACCGGTCCCCAGGGTTCGGGAAACACCATATATTTT
few | TRBD1 | TRBJ1-6 | TRBV18 | CASSPLRQGYNSPLHF | TGTGCCAGCTCACCACTCCGACAGGGCTATAATTCACCCCTCCACTTT
NA | NA | TRBJ1-1 | TRBV7-8 | CASRVEMNTEAFF | TGTGCCAGCAGGGTGGAGATGAACACTGAAGCTTTCTTT
once | NA | TRBJ1-2 | TRBV19 | CASSIGQPGNGYTF | TGTGCCAGTAGTATAGGTCAGCCAGGGAATGGCTACACCTTC
few | NA | TRBJ2-7 | TRBV2 | CASSVSGYEQYF | TGTGCCAGCAGTGTGTCAGGCTACGAGCAGTACTTC
NA | NA | TRBJ1-5 | TRBV3-1/TRBV3-2 | CASSQDRGRGQPQHF | TGTGCCAGCAGCCAAGATCGGGGTAGAGGACAGCCCCAGCATTTT
NA | TRBD2 | TRBJ2-1 | TRBV30 | CAWRGLAVYNEQFF | TGTGCCTGGCGGGGACTAGCGGTCTACAATGAGCAGTTCTTC
NA | NA | TRBJ2-7 | TRBV6-5 | CASSYSVEDSYEQYF | TGTGCCAGCAGTTACTCGGTTGAGGACTCCTACGAGCAGTACTTC
NA | TRBD1 | TRBJ1-2 | TRBV2 | CARSRTGGFGYTF | TGTGCCAGATCCCGGACAGGGGGCTTTGGCTACACCTTC
many | NA | TRBJ2-7 | TRBV27 | CASSLTGNSYEQYF | TGTGCCAGCAGTTTGACAGGAAACTCCTACGAGCAGTACTTC
NA | NA | TRBJ2-7 | TRBV11-2 | CASSQQGIRYEQYF | TGTGCCAGCAGCCAACAGGGAATTCGGTACGAGCAGTACTTC
NA | NA | TRBJ2-3 | TRBV19 | CATSATGAKDTQYF | TGTGCCACCAGCGCCACAGGTGCTAAAGATACGCAGTATTTT
NA | TRBD1 | TRBJ1-1 | TRBV6-2/TRBV6-3 | CASSRTGVNTEAFF | TGTGCCAGCAGTCGGACAGGGGTGAACACTGAAGCTTTCTTT